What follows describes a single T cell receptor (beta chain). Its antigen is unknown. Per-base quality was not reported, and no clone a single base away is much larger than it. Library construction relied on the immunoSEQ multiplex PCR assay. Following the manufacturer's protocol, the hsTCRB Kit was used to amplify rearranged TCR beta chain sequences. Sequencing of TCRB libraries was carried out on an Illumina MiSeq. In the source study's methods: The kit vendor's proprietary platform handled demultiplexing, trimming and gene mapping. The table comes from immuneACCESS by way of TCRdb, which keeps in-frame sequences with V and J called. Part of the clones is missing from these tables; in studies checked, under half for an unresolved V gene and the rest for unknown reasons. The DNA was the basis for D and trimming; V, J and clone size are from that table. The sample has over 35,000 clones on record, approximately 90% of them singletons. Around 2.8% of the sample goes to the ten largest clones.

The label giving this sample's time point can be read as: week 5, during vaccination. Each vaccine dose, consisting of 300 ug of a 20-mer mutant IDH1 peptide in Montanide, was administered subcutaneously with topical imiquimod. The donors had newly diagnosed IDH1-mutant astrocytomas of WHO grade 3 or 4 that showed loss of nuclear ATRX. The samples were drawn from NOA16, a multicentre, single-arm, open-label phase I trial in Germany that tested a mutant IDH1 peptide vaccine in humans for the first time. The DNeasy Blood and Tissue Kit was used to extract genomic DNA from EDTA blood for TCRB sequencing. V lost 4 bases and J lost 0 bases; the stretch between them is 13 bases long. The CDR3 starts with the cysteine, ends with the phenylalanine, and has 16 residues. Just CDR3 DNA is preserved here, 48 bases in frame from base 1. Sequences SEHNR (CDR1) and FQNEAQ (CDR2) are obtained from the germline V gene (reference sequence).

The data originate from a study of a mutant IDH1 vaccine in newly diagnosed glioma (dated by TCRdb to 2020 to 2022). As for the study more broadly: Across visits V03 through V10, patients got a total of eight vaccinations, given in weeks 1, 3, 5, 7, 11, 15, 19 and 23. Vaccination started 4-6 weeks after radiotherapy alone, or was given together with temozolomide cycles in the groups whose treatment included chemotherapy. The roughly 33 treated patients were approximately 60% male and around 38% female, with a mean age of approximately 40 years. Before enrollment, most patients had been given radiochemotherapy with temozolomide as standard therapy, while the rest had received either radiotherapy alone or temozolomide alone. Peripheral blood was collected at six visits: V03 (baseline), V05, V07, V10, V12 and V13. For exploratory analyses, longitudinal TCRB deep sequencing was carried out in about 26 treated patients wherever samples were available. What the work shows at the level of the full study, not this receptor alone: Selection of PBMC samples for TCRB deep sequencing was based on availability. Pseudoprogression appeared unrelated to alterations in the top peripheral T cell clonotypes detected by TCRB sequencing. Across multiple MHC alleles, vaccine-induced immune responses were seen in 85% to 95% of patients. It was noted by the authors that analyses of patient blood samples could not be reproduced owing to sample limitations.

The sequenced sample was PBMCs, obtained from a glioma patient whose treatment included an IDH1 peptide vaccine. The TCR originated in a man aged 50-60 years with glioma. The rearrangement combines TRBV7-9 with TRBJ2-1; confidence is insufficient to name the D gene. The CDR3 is CASSSVFGHSYNEQFF. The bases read TGTGCCAGCAGCTCCGTTTTTGGGCACTCCTACAATGAGCAGTTCTTC.